Sequencing of this T cell receptor beta chain was carried out in a study of cytomegalovirus exposure and HLA in healthy donors. On the study more broadly: From HLA-typed donors, an early data release held about 85 million unique TCRs.

Study findings and constraints: Another analysis was done later, and it associated approximately 15,000 TCR beta sequences with HLA alleles at 0.05 false discovery rate. According to the study, 160 or so TCR beta chains were cytomegalovirus-associated. Later, an analysis found that common viral pathogens appeared to be linked with several of the most significant clusters.

Only a few counts were recorded for this clone. Its target is unknown. The PCR contained 60 Vbeta and 13 Jbeta primers. This table comes from immunoSEQ multiplex PCR, and its TCRdb copy is limited to in-frame clones, with some not included. The sample shows about 140,000 clones, roughly four fifths of them seen only once. The germline V gene encodes CDR1 DFQATT and CDR2 SNEGSKA (reference sequence). The CDR3 loop spans 11 amino acids. The V and J ends lost 7 bases and 4 bases respectively, with 10 bases between them. The receptor was isolated from a female donor in good health and CMV-seronegative. The rearrangement uses TRBV20-1 and TRBJ1-1; a possible D gene is TRBD1 (5 bases). Source material: PBMCs. The CDR3 sequence: CSGGGSTEAFF. The CDR3 bases are TGCAGTGGGGGGGGTTCCACTGAAGCTTTCTTT.